Below are 29 T cell receptor beta chains sequenced from a single sample in a study of CD8 T cells in Susac syndrome. RNA was extracted with the RNeasy kit, and a quantity of roughly 0.5 to 1 ug was reverse transcribed using random hexamers. TCRdb re-analysed the immunoSEQ multiplex PCR reads in MiXCR, keeping a single row per CDR3 protein. The table has approximately 220,000 distinct CDR3 sequences, approximately 95% seen once. What was sequenced was CD4+ T cells from PBMCs. All receptors derive from a human donor with multiple sclerosis.

The chain carries TRBV3-1 and TRBJ2-3; 8 positions match TRBD2. J lost 5 bases, V lost 4 bases, and 8 bases had no gene match. The CDR3 has 15 amino acids. CDR1 LGHDT and CDR2 YNNKEL come from the germline V gene (reference sequence). CDR3 region: CASSLSGGEGDTQYF. The DNA of the CDR3 is TGTGCCAGCAGCCTCAGCGGGGGTGAGGGAGATACGCAGTATTTT.

A single count supports this clonotype. The chain uses TRBV14 and TRBJ1-3; no firm D call. Germline V gives CDR1 SGHDN, CDR2 FVKESK. This CDR3 comprises 14 residues. V lost 5 bases and J 4 bases, leaving 12 bases between the germline ends. CDR3 bases: TGTGCCAGCAGCTTTGGACGGAGGGGAAACACCATATATTTT. This codes for CASSFGRRGNTIYF.

J is TRBJ2-1 and V is TRBV20-1, with 15 bases identical to TRBD2. V trimming: 1 base; J trimming: 12 bases; junction bases outside the gene matches: 19. The CDR3 is made up of 19 amino acids. The germline V gene has CDR1 DFQATT and CDR2 SNEGSKA (reference sequence). The CDR3 sequence: CSARAAGLAGGPGGMRQFF. The CDR3 region has the DNA TGCAGTGCTAGAGCCGCTGGACTAGCGGGGGGGCCTGGGGGAATGAGGCAGTTCTTC.

The V and J genes are TRBV4-2 and TRBJ1-1; TRBD1 matches at 11 bases. The junction had 7 bases not matched to a gene; V was cut back by 4 bases and J by 6 bases. Germline CDR1 reads LGHNA; CDR2 reads YNFKEQ. CDR3 length: 15 residues. The CDR3 here is CASSRTGGGISEAFF. CDR3 nucleotides: TGTGCCAGCAGCCGGACAGGGGGCGGCATTTCTGAAGCTTTCTTT.

The chain is built from TRBV6-6 and TRBJ2-3, with D unresolved. Trimming cost V 7 bases and J 3 bases, with 8 bases left between them. Germline CDR1 and CDR2: MNHNY and SVGAGI (reference sequence). The CDR3 covers 12 residues. The DNA of the CDR3 is TGTGCCAGCACCGACCGGACAGATACGCAGTATTTT. Its translation: CASTDRTDTQYF.

Points on this clonotype: No conserved phenylalanine or tryptophan is present at the end of the CDR3, so a read error is the likely explanation. The chain is built from TRBV25-1 and TRBJ2-3; D gene uncertain. V lost 5 bases to trimming and J lost 2 bases, with 14 bases between them. The CDR3 is 15 residues long. Germline CDR1 is MGHDK and CDR2 is SYGVNS. CDR3 in amino acids: CASSRLGINTDTQYL. CDR3 nucleotides: TGTGCCAGCAGTCGCCTGGGGATAAACACAGATACGCAGTATCTT.

The chain carries TRBV5-1 and TRBJ2-3; D perhaps matches TRBD1 (6 bases). This CDR3 contains 14 residues. Germline V lookup: CDR1 SGHRS, CDR2 YFSETQ. V lost 2 bases and J 5 bases, leaving 12 bases between the germline ends. The CDR3 DNA reads as TGCGCCAGCAGCTTAACAGGGAAAGAAGATACGCAGTATTTT. It specifies CASSLTGKEDTQYF. Full variable domain (missing parts from reference TRBV5-1 and TRBJ2-3): KAGVTQTPRYLIKTRGQQVTLSCSPISGHRSVSWYQQTPGQGLQFLFEYFSETQRNKGNFPGRFSGRQFSNSRSEMNVSTLELGDSALYLCASSLTGKEDTQYFGPGTRLTVL.

This chain uses TRBV29-1 with TRBJ1-5; tentative D call: TRBD1 (6 bases). Germline-derived CDR1 and CDR2 are SQVTM and ANQGSEA. The length of the CDR3 is 14 residues. With 4 bases removed from V and 5 bases from J, the gap between germline ends came to 15 bases. The CDR3 spells CSVGVGGSDQPQHF. The CDR3 bases are TGCAGCGTTGGAGTAGGGGGGTCGGATCAGCCCCAGCATTTT.

The rearrangement links TRBV14 to TRBJ1-6; 11 nucleotides match TRBD1. V lost 2 bases, J lost 9 bases, and 3 bases stayed unmatched. The CDR3 is 15 residues long. CDR1 is SGHDN, CDR2 FVKESK, per germline. DNA for the CDR3: TGTGCCAGCAGCCAACTAGGGACAGGGGGTTCACCCCTCCACTTT. Encoded protein: CASSQLGTGGSPLHF.

The V gene is TRBV3-1, the J gene TRBJ2-5; TRBD1 agrees at 10 bases. Germline V lookup: CDR1 LGHDT, CDR2 YNNKEL (reference sequence). The CDR3 length is 18 residues. The trim removed 3 bases at V and 7 bases at J, leaving 17 bases unmatched. This chain's CDR3 is CASSHHSGTGVAPWTQYF. CDR3 nucleotide sequence: TGTGCCAGCAGCCACCACTCCGGGACAGGGGTCGCCCCGTGGACCCAGTACTTC.

This clonotype was seen once. The chain combines TRBV29-1 with TRBJ2-6; 8 positions match TRBD1. The CDR3 length is 14 residues. Germline V gene sequence: CDR1 SQVTM, CDR2 ANQGSEA. With V trimmed by 6 bases and J by 8 bases, 9 bases remained unmatched. CDR3 region: CSVAVQGVPNVLTF. As DNA, the CDR3 is TGCAGCGTGGCTGTACAGGGGGTTCCCAACGTCCTGACTTTC.

The chain has TRBV19 and TRBJ1-6; unclear D gene. The CDR3 has 12 amino acids. Germline CDR1 is LNHDA and CDR2 is SQIVND (reference sequence). Trimming took off 5 bases at V and 12 bases at J, with 11 bases between the two ends. The CDR3 spells CASSVSSQPLHF. DNA for the CDR3: TGTGCCAGTAGTGTAAGCAGTCAACCCCTCCACTTT.

The chain combines TRBV29-1 with TRBJ1-4, with TRBD1 matching 9 bases. CDR3 length: 13 residues. Germline values: CDR1 SQVTM, CDR2 ANQGSEA. The trim removed 7 bases at V and 6 bases at J, leaving 6 bases unmatched. The CDR3 coding sequence is TGCAGCGGGGGGACAGGGTTGGATGAAAAACTGTTTTTT. This encodes CSGGTGLDEKLFF.

This rearrangement joins TRBV5-1 to TRBJ2-7, with D unclear. The CDR3 has 14 residues. Trimming stripped 3 bases from V and 2 bases from J, with 12 bases between. Germline V gene sequence: CDR1 SGHRS, CDR2 YFSETQ. Here the CDR3 DNA reads TGCGCCAGCAGCTCTCAAGACTGGGCCTACGAGCAGTACTTC. This translates into CASSSQDWAYEQYF.

V is TRBV12-3 or TRBV12-4 and J is TRBJ2-1; 8 nucleotides match TRBD2. V lost 5 bases, J lost 2 bases, and 5 bases stayed unmatched. The CDR3 length is 15 residues. The CDR3 here is CASSPDGRAYNEQFF. The CDR3 DNA follows: TGTGCCAGCAGTCCCGACGGGAGGGCCTACAATGAGCAGTTCTTC.

The chain couples TRBV30 to TRBJ1-2; 11 bases are a match to TRBD1. The length of the CDR3 is 13 residues. The trim removed 4 bases at V and 8 bases at J, leaving 6 bases unmatched. Germline V gene sequence: CDR1 GTSNPN, CDR2 SVGIG (reference sequence). The CDR3 loop is CAWTGTGGSGYTF. DNA for the CDR3: TGTGCCTGGACCGGGACAGGGGGAAGCGGCTACACCTTC.

This clonotype was seen just once. CDR3 DNA: TGCGCCAGCAGCCAAGATAGACAGGGGGTGGGAATTTACAATGAGCAGTTCTTC. Translation gives CASSQDRQGVGIYNEQFF. The chain has TRBV4-1 and TRBJ2-1; TRBD1 matches at 9 bases. The V gene's germline CDR1 is MGHRA and CDR2 YSYEKL. The CDR3 is made up of 18 amino acids. Trimming removed 0 bases from V and 4 bases from J; junction bases left unmatched: 10.

V is TRBV11-2 and J is TRBJ2-1; TRBD1 or TRBD2 may be the D gene (6 bases each). Germline assignment: CDR1 SGHAT and CDR2 FQNNGV. V lost 1 base and J 10 bases, leaving 11 bases between the germline ends. The CDR3 extends over 13 amino acids. Here the CDR3 reads CASSLGGGREQFF. CDR3 bases: TGTGCCAGCAGCTTAGGAGGGGGGAGGGAGCAGTTCTTC.

The rearrangement joins TRBV14 to TRBJ1-6; no clear D gene. The length of the CDR3 is 14 residues. Trimming shortened V by 1 base and J by 9 bases, and 10 bases separated the two germline ends. Germline V lookup: CDR1 SGHDN, CDR2 FVKESK. DNA for the CDR3: TGTGCCAGCAGCCAAGGTCTACGCAGTTCACCCCTCCACTTT. This encodes CASSQGLRSSPLHF.

The chain has TRBV30 and TRBJ1-2; 8 bases are shared with TRBD1. Germline V gene data show CDR1 as GTSNPN and CDR2 as SVGIG (reference sequence). The junction had 7 bases not matched to a gene; V was cut back by 2 bases and J by 5 bases. The CDR3 sequence is 14 residues long. Here the CDR3 reads CAWSSVGQGYGYTF. Written as DNA, the CDR3 is TGTGCCTGGAGTTCAGTCGGACAGGGTTATGGCTACACCTTC.

The genes are TRBV6-6 and TRBJ1-6, with TRBD1 identical over 9 bases. CDR3 length: 16 amino acids. From germline, CDR1 is MNHNY and CDR2 SVGAGI (reference sequence). The V gene end was trimmed by 0 bases and the J gene end by 9 bases; junction bases not matched to a gene: 6. CDR3 loop: CASSYSGQGNSSPLHF. In nucleotides, the CDR3 is TGTGCCAGCAGTTACTCGGGACAGGGTAATAGTTCACCCCTCCACTTT.

The chain employs TRBV5-1 and TRBJ1-2, with D maybe TRBD1 (5 bases). CDR1 and CDR2 from the germline V gene are SGHRS and YFSETQ. V was shortened by 0 bases and J by 1 base, with 10 bases between the two germline ends. The CDR3 sequence is 15 residues long. This CDR3 reads CASSLDPGGNYGYTF. The CDR3 nucleotides are TGCGCCAGCAGCTTGGACCCTGGGGGTAACTATGGCTACACCTTC.

This chain joins TRBV11-3 and TRBJ2-1, with TRBD1 identical over 10 bases. Unmatched junction bases numbered 16, after V lost 8 bases and J lost 12 bases. The CDR3 has 15 amino acids. Germline loops: CDR1 SGHNT, CDR2 YENEEA. The CDR3 DNA reads as TGTGCCAGCTCGTCCTCCGGGACAGGGGCTATACGGCAGTTCTTC. It yields the protein CASSSSGTGAIRQFF.

The chain links TRBV29-1 to TRBJ1-1, with D perhaps TRBD1 (5 bases). V shed 6 bases and J shed 1 base, with 12 bases lying between them. Germline CDR1 reads SQVTM; CDR2 reads ANQGSEA. This CDR3 contains 13 residues. The CDR3 here is CSVSGTRNTEAFF. The CDR3 bases are TGCAGCGTGTCAGGGACGAGGAACACTGAAGCTTTCTTT.

The chain couples TRBV3-1 to TRBJ2-3, with 7 bases identical to TRBD2. CDR3 length equals 16 residues. Per the germline V gene, CDR1 is LGHDT and CDR2 is YNNKEL (reference sequence). V was clipped by 6 bases and J by 0 bases; unmatched bases: 9. The CDR3 coding sequence is TGTGCCAGCAGTGCTGGACTAGATGCTAGCACAGATACGCAGTATTTT. This gives the protein CASSAGLDASTDTQYF.

The table lists this clonotype with a count of one. This chain connects TRBV30 to TRBJ2-1, with D hard to call. V shed 4 bases and J shed 9 bases, with 19 bases lying between them. The CDR3 loop spans 14 amino acids. Germline CDR1 is GTSNPN and CDR2 is SVGIG (reference sequence). CDR3 sequence reads: CAWIPDHGIGEQFF. In DNA form, the CDR3 reads TGTGCCTGGATTCCGGACCATGGGATAGGTGAGCAGTTCTTC.

The J gene is TRBJ1-2, the V gene TRBV3-1, with D tentatively TRBD1 (5 bases). Per the germline V gene, CDR1 is LGHDT and CDR2 is YNNKEL (reference sequence). V lost 3 bases and J lost 8, with 16 bases in between. The CDR3 is 14 residues long. The CDR3 is CASSQALFRGGYTF. The CDR3 DNA reads as TGTGCCAGCAGCCAGGCCCTTTTTCGGGGCGGCTACACCTTC.

V and J are TRBV29-1 and TRBJ1-1; perhaps TRBD1 as D (5 bases). V lost 7 bases to trimming and J lost 4 bases, with 13 bases between them. Germline V CDR1 and CDR2: SQVTM, ANQGSEA. The CDR3 runs to 12 residues. The CDR3 sequence is CSGYRTPTEAFF. The CDR3 coding sequence is TGCAGCGGCTACAGGACCCCCACTGAAGCTTTCTTT. The full variable domain, its missing parts supplied by reference TRBV29-1 and TRBJ1-1, is SAVISQKPSRDICQRGTSLTIQCQVDSQVTMMFWYRQQPGQSLTLIATANQGSEATYESGFVIDKFPISRPNLTFSTLTVSNMSPEDSSIYLCSGYRTPTEAFFGQGTRLTVV.

The chain is built from TRBV20-1 and TRBJ2-5; TRBD1 matches at 9 bases. Germline V gives CDR1 DFQATT, CDR2 SNEGSKA (reference sequence). With 5 bases clipped from V and 6 bases from J, the junction kept 7 bases outside the gene matches. The CDR3 has 13 amino acids. CDR3 loop: CSAHRDREKTQYF. The CDR3, as DNA: TGCAGTGCTCATCGGGACAGGGAAAAGACCCAGTACTTC.